This TCR beta chain originates from a study of blood T cell repertoires in COVID-19. About the research overall: Samples of COVID-19 (acute and convalescent) were obtained from the United States, Italy and Spain. T cells, B-cell-depleted T cells, or PBMCs supplied cDNA or gDNA.

The V end was cut by 3 bases, the J end by 5 bases, with 7 bases between. The CDR3 runs to 12 residues. Germline V gene lookup returns CDR1 MNHNS and CDR2 SASEGT. In the authors' methods: Estimation of nucleated cell counts relied on the amplification of reference gene primers. Assay used: immunoSEQ multiplex PCR; TCRdb lists only in-frame clones, some missing. V, J and clone size are those of that table, while D and trimming were read from the DNA. The sample holds around 59,000 clones, 85% to 90% seen once. The receptor's source is a man aged 55 to 69 with acute or convalescent COVID-19. Input material: peripheral blood. The J gene is TRBJ2-5, the V gene TRBV6-1; D uncertain. CDR3 protein: CASSDQMETQYF. For the CDR3, the DNA is TGTGCCAGCAGTGACCAGATGGAGACCCAGTACTTC.